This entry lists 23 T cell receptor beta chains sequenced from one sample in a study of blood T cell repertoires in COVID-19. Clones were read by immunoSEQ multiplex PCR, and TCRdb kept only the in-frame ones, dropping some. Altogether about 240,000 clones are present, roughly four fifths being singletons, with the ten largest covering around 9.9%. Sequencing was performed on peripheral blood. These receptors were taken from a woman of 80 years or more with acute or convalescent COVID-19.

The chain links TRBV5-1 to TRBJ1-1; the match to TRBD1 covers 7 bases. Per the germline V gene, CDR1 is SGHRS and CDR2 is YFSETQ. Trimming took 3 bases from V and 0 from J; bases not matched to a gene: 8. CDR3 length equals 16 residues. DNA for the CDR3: TGCGCCAGCAGCTCCCGACAGGGTGGGGTGAACACTGAAGCTTTCTTT. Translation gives CASSSRQGGVNTEAFF.

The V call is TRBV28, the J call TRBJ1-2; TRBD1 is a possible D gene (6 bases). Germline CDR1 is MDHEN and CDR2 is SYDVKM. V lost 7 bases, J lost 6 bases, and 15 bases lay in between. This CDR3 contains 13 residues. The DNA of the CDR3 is TGTGCCAGCACCCCCACAGGGAGGGATGGCTACACCTTC. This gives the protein CASTPTGRDGYTF.

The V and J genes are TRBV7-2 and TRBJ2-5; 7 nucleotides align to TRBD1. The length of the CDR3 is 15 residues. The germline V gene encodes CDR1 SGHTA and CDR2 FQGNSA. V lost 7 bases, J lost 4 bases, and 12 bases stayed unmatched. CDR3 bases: TGTGCCAGCACCCCCCCCGTCAGGGGGACAGAGACCCAGTACTTC. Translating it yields CASTPPVRGTETQYF.

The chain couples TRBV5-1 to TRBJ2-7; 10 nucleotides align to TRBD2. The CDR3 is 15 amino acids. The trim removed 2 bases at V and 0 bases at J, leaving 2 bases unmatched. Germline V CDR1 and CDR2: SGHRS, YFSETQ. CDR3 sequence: CASSFSGGSSYEQYF. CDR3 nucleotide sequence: TGCGCCAGCAGCTTTAGCGGGGGGTCCTCCTACGAGCAGTACTTC.

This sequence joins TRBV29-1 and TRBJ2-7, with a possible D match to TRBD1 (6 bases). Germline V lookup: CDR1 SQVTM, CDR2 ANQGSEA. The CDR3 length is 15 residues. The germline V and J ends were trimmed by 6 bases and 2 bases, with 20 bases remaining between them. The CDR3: CSVIDRTRGTYEQYF. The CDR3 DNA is TGCAGCGTCATCGACCGGACAAGGGGGACCTACGAGCAGTACTTC.

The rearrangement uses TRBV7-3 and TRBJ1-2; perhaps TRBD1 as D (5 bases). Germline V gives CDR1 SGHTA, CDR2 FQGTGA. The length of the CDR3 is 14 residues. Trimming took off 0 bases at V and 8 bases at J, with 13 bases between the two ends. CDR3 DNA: TGTGCCAGCAGCTTAACAAGGCAGGGCGCGGGCTACACCTTC. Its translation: CASSLTRQGAGYTF.

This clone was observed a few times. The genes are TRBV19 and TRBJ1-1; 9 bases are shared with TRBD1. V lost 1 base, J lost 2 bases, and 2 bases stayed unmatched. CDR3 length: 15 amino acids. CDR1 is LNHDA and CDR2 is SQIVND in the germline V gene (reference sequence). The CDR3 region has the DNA TGTGCCAGTAGTATAGGACAGGGGGGAAACACTGAAGCTTTCTTT. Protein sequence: CASSIGQGGNTEAFF.

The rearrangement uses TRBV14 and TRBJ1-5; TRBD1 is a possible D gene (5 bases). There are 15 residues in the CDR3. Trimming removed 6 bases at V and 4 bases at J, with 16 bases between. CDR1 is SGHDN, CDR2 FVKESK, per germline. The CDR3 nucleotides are TGTGCCAGCAGTTCGGGGACTGGGGGAAATCAGCCCCAGCATTTT. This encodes CASSSGTGGNQPQHF.

The CDR3 sequence is CASSSGVAGNTIYF. The CDR3 coding sequence is TGTGCCAGCAGTTCCGGGGTCGCTGGAAACACCATATATTTT. J is TRBJ1-3 and V is TRBV6-5; D is undetermined. Germline CDR1 reads MNHEY; CDR2 reads SVGAGI. The CDR3 is 14 residues long. V lost 4 bases and J lost 2, with 9 bases in between.

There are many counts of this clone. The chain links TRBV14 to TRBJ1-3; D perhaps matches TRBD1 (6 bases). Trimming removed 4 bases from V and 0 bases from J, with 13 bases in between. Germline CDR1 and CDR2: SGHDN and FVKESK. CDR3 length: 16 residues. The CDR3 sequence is CASSLRDTFSGNTIYF. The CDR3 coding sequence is TGTGCCAGCAGCCTCCGGGACACCTTCTCTGGAAACACCATATATTTT.

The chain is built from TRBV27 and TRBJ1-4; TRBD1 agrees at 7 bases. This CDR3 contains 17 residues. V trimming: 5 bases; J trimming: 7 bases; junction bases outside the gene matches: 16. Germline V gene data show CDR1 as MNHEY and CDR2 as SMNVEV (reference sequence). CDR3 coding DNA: TGTGCCAGCAGTCCTGACAGGGCTCCAGGGGTTGCTGAAAAACTGTTTTTT. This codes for CASSPDRAPGVAEKLFF.

The CDR3, as DNA: TGTGCCAGCTCACCACTACTAGCGCAAGAGACCCAGTACTTC. This translates into CASSPLLAQETQYF. V is TRBV18 and J is TRBJ2-5, with 7 bases aligning to TRBD2. CDR1 KGHSH and CDR2 LQKENI come from the germline V gene. V lost 1 base to trimming and J lost 2 bases; unmatched junction nucleotides: 1. This CDR3 contains 14 residues.

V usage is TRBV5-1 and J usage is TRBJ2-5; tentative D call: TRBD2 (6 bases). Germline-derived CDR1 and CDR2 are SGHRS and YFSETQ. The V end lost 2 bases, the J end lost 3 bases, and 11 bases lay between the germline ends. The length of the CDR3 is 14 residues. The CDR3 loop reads CASSFNLAKETQYF. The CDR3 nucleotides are TGCGCCAGCAGCTTTAACCTAGCGAAAGAGACCCAGTACTTC.

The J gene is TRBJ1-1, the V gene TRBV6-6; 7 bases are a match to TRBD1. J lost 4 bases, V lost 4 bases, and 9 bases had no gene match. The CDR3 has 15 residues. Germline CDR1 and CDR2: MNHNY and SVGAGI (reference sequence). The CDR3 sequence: CASSFQTGAGTEAFF. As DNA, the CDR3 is TGTGCCAGCAGTTTCCAAACAGGGGCTGGCACTGAAGCTTTCTTT.

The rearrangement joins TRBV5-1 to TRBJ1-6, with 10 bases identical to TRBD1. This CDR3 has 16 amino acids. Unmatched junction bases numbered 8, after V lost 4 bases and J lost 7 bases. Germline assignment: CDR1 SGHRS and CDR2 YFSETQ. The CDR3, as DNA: TGCGCCAGCAGCCTGACAGGGGGCGCGCAAAATTCACCCCTCCACTTT. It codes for CASSLTGGAQNSPLHF.

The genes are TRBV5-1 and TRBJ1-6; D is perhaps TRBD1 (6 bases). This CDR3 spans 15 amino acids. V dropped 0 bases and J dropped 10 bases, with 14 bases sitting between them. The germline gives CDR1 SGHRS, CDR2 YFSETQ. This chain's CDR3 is CASSLGTVPGSPLHF. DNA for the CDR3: TGCGCCAGCAGCTTGGGGACAGTGCCTGGGTCACCCCTCCACTTT.

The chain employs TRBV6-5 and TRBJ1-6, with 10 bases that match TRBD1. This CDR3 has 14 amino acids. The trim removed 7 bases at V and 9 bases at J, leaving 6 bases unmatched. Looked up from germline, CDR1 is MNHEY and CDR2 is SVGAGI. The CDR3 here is CASTQGQGRSPLHF. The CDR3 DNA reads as TGTGCCAGCACGCAGGGACAGGGGCGTTCACCCCTCCACTTT.

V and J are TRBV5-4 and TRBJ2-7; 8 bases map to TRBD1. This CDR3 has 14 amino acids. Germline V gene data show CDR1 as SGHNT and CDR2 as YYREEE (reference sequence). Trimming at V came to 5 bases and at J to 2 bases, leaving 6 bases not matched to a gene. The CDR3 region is CASRFDRGTYEQYF. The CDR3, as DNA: TGTGCCAGCAGATTTGACAGGGGTACCTACGAGCAGTACTTC.

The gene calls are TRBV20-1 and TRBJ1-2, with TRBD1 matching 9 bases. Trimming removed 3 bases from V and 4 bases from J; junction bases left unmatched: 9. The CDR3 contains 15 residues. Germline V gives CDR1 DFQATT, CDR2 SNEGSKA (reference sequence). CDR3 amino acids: CSASHGQGYGYGYTF. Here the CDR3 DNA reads TGCAGTGCTAGTCATGGACAGGGGTATGGCTATGGCTACACCTTC.

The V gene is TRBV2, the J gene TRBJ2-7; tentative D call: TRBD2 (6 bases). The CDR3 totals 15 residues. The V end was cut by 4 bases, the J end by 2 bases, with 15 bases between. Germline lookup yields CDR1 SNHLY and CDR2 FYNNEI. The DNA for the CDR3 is TGTGCCAGCAGTGCCGGAGGGGCGGGTACCTACGAGCAGTACTTC. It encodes CASSAGGAGTYEQYF.

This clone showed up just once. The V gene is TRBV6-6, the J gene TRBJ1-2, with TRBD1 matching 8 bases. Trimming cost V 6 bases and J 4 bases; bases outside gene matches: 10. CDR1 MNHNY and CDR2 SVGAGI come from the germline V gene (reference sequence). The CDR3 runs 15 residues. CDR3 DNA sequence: TGTGCCAGCAGGCCTACAGGGGGTAGTAGCTATGGCTACACCTTC. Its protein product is CASRPTGGSSYGYTF.

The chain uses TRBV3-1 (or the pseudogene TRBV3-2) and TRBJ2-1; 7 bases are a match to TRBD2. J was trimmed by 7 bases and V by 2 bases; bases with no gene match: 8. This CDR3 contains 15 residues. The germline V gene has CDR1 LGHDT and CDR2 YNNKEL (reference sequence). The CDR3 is CASSQTPVGGNEQFF. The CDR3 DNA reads TGTGCCAGCAGCCAAACCCCGGTCGGGGGGAATGAGCAGTTCTTC.

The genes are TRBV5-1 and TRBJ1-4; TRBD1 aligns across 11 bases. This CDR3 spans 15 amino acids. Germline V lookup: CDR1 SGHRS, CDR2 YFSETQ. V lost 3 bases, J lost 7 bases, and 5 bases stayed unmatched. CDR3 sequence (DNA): TGCGCCAGCAGCTGGGGCGGGACAGGGGGTGAAAAACTGTTTTTT. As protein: CASSWGGTGGEKLFF.